The 17 T cell receptor beta chains below all came from one sample that was sequenced in a study of blood T cell repertoires in COVID-19. The table came from immunoSEQ multiplex PCR; TCRdb's copy has only in-frame clones and leaves some out. The table records under 75,000 clones, roughly 80% of them present only once. Material: peripheral blood. These receptors were taken from a man aged 55 to 70 with COVID-19, enrolled during active disease.

This chain links TRBV7-3 with TRBJ2-6, with D tentatively TRBD1 (6 bases). Germline V gives CDR1 SGHTA, CDR2 FQGTGA. V was shortened by 6 bases and J by 1 base, with 10 bases between the two germline ends. CDR3 length equals 15 residues. The CDR3 sequence: CASSYTGSGANVLTF. CDR3 nucleotides: TGTGCCAGCAGTTATACAGGGTCTGGGGCCAACGTCCTGACTTTC.

This chain joins TRBV11-2 and TRBJ1-5, with 11 bases fitting TRBD1. The CDR3 is 17 residues long. V trimming: 1 base; J trimming: 6 bases; junction bases outside the gene matches: 8. Germline CDR1 reads SGHAT; CDR2 reads FQNNGV. The CDR3 bases are TGTGCCAGCAGCTTAGGGTCTGGACAGGGGGCGGGTCAGCCCCAGCATTTT. Its translation: CASSLGSGQGAGQPQHF.

V gene TRBV19 combines with J gene TRBJ2-3; 13 bases align to TRBD2. CDR1 is LNHDA, CDR2 SQIVND, per germline (reference sequence). This CDR3 region has 21 residues. J lost 4 bases, V lost 3 bases, and 19 bases had no gene match. The CDR3 region is CASSITPRTSGSPARPDTQYF. Written as DNA, the CDR3 is TGTGCCAGTAGTATTACCCCGAGGACTAGCGGGAGCCCCGCCCGGCCAGATACGCAGTATTTT.

The V gene is TRBV30, the J gene TRBJ2-1; 9 bases fit TRBD1. Germline assignment: CDR1 GTSNPN and CDR2 SVGIG (reference sequence). CDR3 length: 15 residues. Trimming took 3 bases from V and 6 from J; bases not matched to a gene: 9. CDR3 sequence reads: CAWRPPGQGRNEQFF. The CDR3 DNA reads TGTGCCTGGAGGCCACCGGGACAGGGTCGCAATGAGCAGTTCTTC.

This rearrangement joins TRBV19 to TRBJ2-5; 9 bases map to TRBD2. The V gene end was trimmed by 5 bases and the J gene end by 4 bases; junction bases not matched to a gene: 11. This CDR3 region has 16 residues. CDR1 LNHDA and CDR2 SQIVND come from the germline V gene (reference sequence). CDR3 DNA: TGTGCCAGTAGTTCTAGCGGGATACCCTATCGAGAGACCCAGTACTTC. Its translation is CASSSSGIPYRETQYF.

The V and J genes are TRBV14 and TRBJ2-1; tentatively, D is TRBD2 (6 bases). The CDR3 length is 16 residues. V was cut by 1 base and J by 4 bases, with 14 bases left in between. The germline CDR1 and CDR2 sequences are SGHDN and FVKESK. CDR3 sequence reads: CASSQGLRGRYNEQFF. CDR3 sequence (DNA): TGTGCCAGCAGCCAAGGTTTGCGGGGACGATACAATGAGCAGTTCTTC.

The CDR3 bases are TGTGCCAGCAGTGAAAACAGGGTAGATAATTCACCCCTCCACTTT. Protein: CASSENRVDNSPLHF. The chain carries TRBV2 and TRBJ1-6; weak D call: TRBD1 (6 bases). The CDR3 is 15 residues long. The V gene's germline CDR1 is SNHLY and CDR2 FYNNEI. Trimming removed 2 bases at V and 5 bases at J, with 10 bases between.

The chain joins TRBV19 to TRBJ1-6; 10 nucleotides agree with TRBD1. V lost 6 bases to trimming and J lost 5 bases; unmatched junction nucleotides: 7. Per germline, CDR1 LNHDA and CDR2 SQIVND (reference sequence). The CDR3 runs 16 residues. The CDR3 reads CASRPDRGPDNSPLHF. The DNA for the CDR3 is TGTGCCAGTAGGCCTGACAGGGGGCCGGATAATTCACCCCTCCACTTT.

CDR3 DNA sequence: TGTGCCAGCAGCTTGGGGTTAGCGGGGTACAATGAGCAGTTCTTC. Its translation: CASSLGLAGYNEQFF. The chain uses TRBV5-6 and TRBJ2-1; TRBD2 matches 8 bases. Per germline, CDR1 SGHDT and CDR2 YYEEEE. V lost 0 bases to trimming and J lost 4 bases; unmatched junction nucleotides: 3. The CDR3 extends over 15 amino acids.

The rearrangement joins TRBV9 to TRBJ1-5; TRBD1 matches at 7 bases. V shed 0 bases and J 5 bases; nucleotides not matched to a gene: 5. Per the germline V gene, CDR1 is SGDLS and CDR2 is YYNGEE. The CDR3 has 15 residues. In DNA form, the CDR3 reads TGTGCCAGCAGCGTAGATAGCAGGGGGGATCAGCCCCAGCATTTT. This sequence encodes CASSVDSRGDQPQHF.

The chain links TRBV2 to TRBJ2-3; D call uncertain. This CDR3 comprises 13 residues. V dropped 4 bases and J dropped 1 base, with 6 bases sitting between them. Germline CDR1 reads SNHLY; CDR2 reads FYNNEI. The CDR3 sequence: CASSVSRTDTQYF. In DNA form, the CDR3 reads TGTGCCAGCAGTGTTAGCCGCACAGATACGCAGTATTTT.

This chain uses TRBV29-1 with TRBJ1-3; no clear D gene. Trimming took 7 bases from V and 0 from J, leaving 10 bases between them. Germline V gene data show CDR1 as SQVTM and CDR2 as ANQGSEA. The CDR3 contains 13 residues. The CDR3 DNA reads TGCAGCGCGCACGTTAGCTCTGGAAACACCATATATTTT. Protein sequence: CSAHVSSGNTIYF.

This chain links TRBV7-3 with TRBJ2-3, with TRBD2 matching 8 bases. The CDR3 is 16 amino acids. Germline CDR1 is SGHTA and CDR2 is FQGTGA. The trim removed 5 bases at V and 4 bases at J, leaving 11 bases unmatched. CDR3 sequence: CASSPGGSGSADTQYF. CDR3 bases: TGTGCCAGCAGCCCGGGTGGCAGCGGGAGCGCAGATACGCAGTATTTT.

The J gene is TRBJ2-1, the V gene TRBV2; the match to TRBD2 covers 13 bases. J was trimmed by 7 bases and V by 4 bases; bases with no gene match: 1. Germline CDR1 is SNHLY and CDR2 is FYNNEI. The CDR3 is made up of 14 amino acids. This CDR3 reads CASSALAGGNEQFF. The CDR3 DNA sequence: TGTGCCAGCAGTGCACTAGCGGGGGGGAATGAGCAGTTCTTC. Based on the CDR3 plus reference TRBV2 and TRBJ2-1, the full variable domain is EPEVTQTPSHQVTQMGQEVILRCVPISNHLYFYWYRQILGQKVEFLVSFYNNEISEKSEIFDDQFSVERPDGSNFTLKIRSTKLEDSAMYFCASSALAGGNEQFFGPGTRLTVL.

The rearrangement joins TRBV24-1 to TRBJ2-2; D unresolved. This CDR3 contains 17 residues. Germline values: CDR1 KGHDR, CDR2 SFDVKD. Deletions cut 5 bases from V and 2 bases from J, with 17 bases between. CDR3 sequence reads: CATSGRTLVQNTGELFF. The CDR3 region has the DNA TGTGCCACCAGTGGGAGAACCCTTGTACAAAACACCGGGGAGCTGTTTTTT.

This clone showed up just a few times. This chain joins TRBV6-5 and TRBJ1-1, with no clear D. Per germline, CDR1 MNHEY and CDR2 SVGAGI. This CDR3 contains 11 residues. V lost 4 bases and J lost 10, with 10 bases in between. The DNA for the CDR3 is TGTGCCAGCAGTTCTGTCCTCGGAGCTTTCTTT. Translating it yields CASSSVLGAFF.

The chain carries TRBV2 and TRBJ2-2, with D tentatively TRBD2 (6 bases). Germline loops: CDR1 SNHLY, CDR2 FYNNEI. With 6 bases removed from V and 4 bases from J, the gap between germline ends came to 15 bases. The CDR3 runs 15 residues. CDR3 DNA sequence: TGTGCCAGCAGGGAGACCTCTAGCGCCACCGGGGAGCTGTTTTTT. This translates into CASRETSSATGELFF.